Listed below are T cell receptor beta chains from one sample, sequenced in a study of Graves' ophthalmopathy and Graves' hyperthyroidism. TCRdb used MiXCR to reprocess the multiplex PCR reads, holding one entry per CDR3 protein. The sample includes 300,000 to 450,000 distinct CDR3 sequences, roughly a sixth of them seen just once. Sequencing was performed on peripheral blood. These TCRs come from an adult woman with stable Graves' hyperthyroidism. Each CDR3 is given without its conserved first and last residue. The order of the fields is V gene, J gene, CDR3 protein.

v_gene: TRBV6-1
j_gene: TRBJ2-2
CDR3aa: ASKGPGGELF

v_gene: TRBV19
j_gene: TRBJ1-5
CDR3aa: ASSIPPNRPSNQPQH

v_gene: TRBV7-6
j_gene: TRBJ2-2
CDR3aa: ASSRSYRENTGELF

v_gene: TRBV20-1
j_gene: TRBJ2-7
CDR3aa: SARDSAVAYEQY

v_gene: TRBV27
j_gene: TRBJ1-6
CDR3aa: ASSLGPANNSPLH

v_gene: TRBV5-1
j_gene: TRBJ1-2
CDR3aa: ASSYGSEGYT

v_gene: TRBV27
j_gene: TRBJ2-7
CDR3aa: ASKGGMYSYEQY

v_gene: TRBV27
j_gene: TRBJ2-4
CDR3aa: ASSSAVGIQY

v_gene: TRBV20-1
j_gene: TRBJ2-2
CDR3aa: SAARRPGELF

v_gene: TRBV5-1
j_gene: TRBJ1-2
CDR3aa: ASSPMTATGGYT

v_gene: TRBV7-9
j_gene: TRBJ2-7
CDR3aa: ASSLEGAFNEQY

v_gene: TRBV6-1
j_gene: TRBJ2-7
CDR3aa: ASSGDPGQAISLEQY

v_gene: TRBV29-1
j_gene: TRBJ2-5
CDR3aa: SAQTLQETQY

v_gene: TRBV10-3
j_gene: TRBJ1-5
CDR3aa: AIARDRDNQPQH

v_gene: TRBV24-1
j_gene: TRBJ2-5
CDR3aa: ATRQGAVETQY

v_gene: TRBV7-2
j_gene: TRBJ2-5
CDR3aa: ASSLGGTEIQETQY

v_gene: TRBV2
j_gene: TRBJ2-5
CDR3aa: ATRPGTSGRQETQY

v_gene: TRBV7-9
j_gene: TRBJ1-1
CDR3aa: ASSLVWADAF

v_gene: TRBV11-2
j_gene: TRBJ1-1
CDR3aa: ASSLVRGRGTEAF

v_gene: TRBV6-1
j_gene: TRBJ1-2
CDR3aa: ASSEGDRNYGYT

v_gene: TRBV12-3/TRBV12-4
j_gene: TRBJ2-5
CDR3aa: ASPEQGYQETQY

v_gene: TRBV3-1
j_gene: TRBJ2-7
CDR3aa: ASSQDGSGPSYEQY

v_gene: TRBV20-1
j_gene: TRBJ2-7
CDR3aa: SARGQAYYEQY

v_gene: TRBV28
j_gene: TRBJ1-2
CDR3aa: ASSFGGGRMFGYT

v_gene: TRBV27
j_gene: TRBJ1-5
CDR3aa: ASSLSWTGWSNQPQH

v_gene: TRBV5-5
j_gene: TRBJ1-1
CDR3aa: ASSLEYRYTEAF

v_gene: TRBV12-3/TRBV12-4
j_gene: TRBJ1-2
CDR3aa: ASSLRGDYGYT

v_gene: TRBV6-1
j_gene: TRBJ1-2
CDR3aa: ASSRRTGGRSGYT

v_gene: TRBV6-6
j_gene: TRBJ1-6
CDR3aa: ASSYAQGQGFDLYNSPLH

v_gene: TRBV29-1
j_gene: TRBJ1-1
CDR3aa: SVQGAGGTEAF

v_gene: TRBV28
j_gene: TRBJ1-2
CDR3aa: ASRLGFNYGYT

v_gene: TRBV4-3
j_gene: TRBJ1-5
CDR3aa: ASSQDEGVQPQH